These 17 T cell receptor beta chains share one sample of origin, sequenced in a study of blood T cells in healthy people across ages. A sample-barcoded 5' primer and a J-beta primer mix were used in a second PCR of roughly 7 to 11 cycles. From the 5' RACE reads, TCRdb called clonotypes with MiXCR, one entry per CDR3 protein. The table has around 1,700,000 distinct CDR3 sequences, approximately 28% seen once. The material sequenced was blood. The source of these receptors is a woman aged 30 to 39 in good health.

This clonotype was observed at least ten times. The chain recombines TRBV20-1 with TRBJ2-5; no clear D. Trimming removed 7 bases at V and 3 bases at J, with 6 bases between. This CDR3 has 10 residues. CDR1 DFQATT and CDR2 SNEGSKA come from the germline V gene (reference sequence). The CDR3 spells CSVGKETQYF. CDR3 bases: TGCAGTGTCGGCAAAGAGACCCAGTACTTC.

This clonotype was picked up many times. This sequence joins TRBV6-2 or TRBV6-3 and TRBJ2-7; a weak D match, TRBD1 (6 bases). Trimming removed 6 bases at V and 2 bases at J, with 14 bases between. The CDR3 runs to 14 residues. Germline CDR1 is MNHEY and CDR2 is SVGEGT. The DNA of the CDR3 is TGTGCCAGCAGGTCCACGGGACAAACCTACGAGCAGTACTTC. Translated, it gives CASRSTGQTYEQYF.

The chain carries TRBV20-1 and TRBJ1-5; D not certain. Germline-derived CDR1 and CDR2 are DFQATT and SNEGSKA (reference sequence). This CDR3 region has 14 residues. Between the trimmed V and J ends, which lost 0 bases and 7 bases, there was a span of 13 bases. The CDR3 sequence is CSARDTVGKQPQHF. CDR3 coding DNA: TGCAGTGCTAGAGATACGGTAGGGAAACAGCCCCAGCATTTT.

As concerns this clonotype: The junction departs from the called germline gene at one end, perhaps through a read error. In nucleotides, the CDR3 is TGTGCCTGTAGTATGGACAGGGGGCGTGAGCAGTTCTTC. It specifies CACSMDRGREQFF. This chain uses TRBV19 with TRBJ2-1, with 11 bases aligning to TRBD1. The CDR3 length is 13 residues. Germline V lookup: CDR1 LNHDA, CDR2 SQIVND (reference sequence).

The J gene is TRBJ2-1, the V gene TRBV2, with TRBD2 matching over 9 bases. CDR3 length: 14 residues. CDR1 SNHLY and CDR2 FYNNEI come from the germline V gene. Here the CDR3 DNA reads TGTGCTTCGACTAGCGGAGGGAGAGACGATGAGCAGTTCTTC. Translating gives CASTSGGRDDEQFF. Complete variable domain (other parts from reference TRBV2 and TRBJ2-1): EPEVTQTPSHQVTQMGQEVILRCVPISNHLYFYWYRQILGQKVEFLVSFYNNEISEKSEIFDDQFSVERPDGSNFTLKIRSTKLEDSAMYFCASTSGGRDDEQFFGPGTRLTVL.

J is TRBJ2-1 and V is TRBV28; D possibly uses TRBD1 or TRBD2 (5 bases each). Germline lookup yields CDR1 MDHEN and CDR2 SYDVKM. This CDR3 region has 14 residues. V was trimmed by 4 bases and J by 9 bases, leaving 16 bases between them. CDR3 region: CASSSLGTLGEQFF. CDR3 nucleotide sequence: TGTGCCAGCAGTTCCCTAGGGACGCTGGGTGAGCAGTTCTTC.

The CDR3 coding sequence is TGTGCCAGCAGTCCGTCCCCGGACCCGGGAGGGGAGACCCAGTACTTC. As protein: CASSPSPDPGGETQYF. This chain links TRBV2 with TRBJ2-5, with 8 nucleotides matching TRBD2. The CDR3 is made up of 16 amino acids. From germline, CDR1 is SNHLY and CDR2 FYNNEI. V lost 5 bases to trimming and J lost 5 bases; unmatched junction nucleotides: 13. The full variable domain, its missing parts supplied by reference TRBV2 and TRBJ2-5, is EPEVTQTPSHQVTQMGQEVILRCVPISNHLYFYWYRQILGQKVEFLVSFYNNEISEKSEIFDDQFSVERPDGSNFTLKIRSTKLEDSAMYFCASSPSPDPGGETQYFGPGTRLLVL.

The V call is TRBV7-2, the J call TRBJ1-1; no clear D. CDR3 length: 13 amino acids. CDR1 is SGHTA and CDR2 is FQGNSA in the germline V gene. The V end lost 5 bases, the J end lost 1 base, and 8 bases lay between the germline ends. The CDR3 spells CASSPMKNTEAFF. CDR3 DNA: TGTGCCAGCAGCCCAATGAAGAACACTGAAGCTTTCTTT.

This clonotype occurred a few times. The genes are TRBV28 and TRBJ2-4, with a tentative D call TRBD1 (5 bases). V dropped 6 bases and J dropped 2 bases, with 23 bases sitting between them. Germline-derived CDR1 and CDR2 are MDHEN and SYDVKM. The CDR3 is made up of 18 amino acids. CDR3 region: CASSPIQGSVWPKNIQYF. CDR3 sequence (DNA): TGTGCCAGCAGCCCCATCCAGGGCTCCGTGTGGCCCAAAAACATTCAGTACTTC.

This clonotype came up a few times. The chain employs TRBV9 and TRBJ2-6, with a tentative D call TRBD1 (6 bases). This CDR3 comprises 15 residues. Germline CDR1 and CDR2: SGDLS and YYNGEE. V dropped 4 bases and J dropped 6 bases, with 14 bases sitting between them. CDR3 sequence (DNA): TGTGCCAGCAGCCTAAGGGACATCGCGGCCAACGTCCTGACTTTC. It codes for CASSLRDIAANVLTF. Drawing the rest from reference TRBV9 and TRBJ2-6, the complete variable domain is DSGVTQTPKHLITATGQRVTLRCSPRSGDLSVYWYQQSLDQGLQFLIQYYNGEERAKGNILERFSAQQFPDLHSELNLSSLELGDSALYFCASSLRDIAANVLTFGAGSRLTVL.

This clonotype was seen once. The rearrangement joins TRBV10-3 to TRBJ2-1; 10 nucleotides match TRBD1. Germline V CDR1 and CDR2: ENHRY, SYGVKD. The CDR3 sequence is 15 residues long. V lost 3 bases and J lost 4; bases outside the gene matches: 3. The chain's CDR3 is CAISDRTGGYNEQFF. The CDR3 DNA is TGTGCCATCAGTGACCGGACAGGGGGATACAATGAGCAGTTCTTC.

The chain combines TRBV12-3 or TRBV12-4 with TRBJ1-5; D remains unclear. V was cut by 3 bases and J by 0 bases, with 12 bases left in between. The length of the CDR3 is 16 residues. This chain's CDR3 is CASSLRAGHSNQPQHF. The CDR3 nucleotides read TGTGCCAGCAGTTTGAGGGCGGGCCATAGCAATCAGCCCCAGCATTTT.

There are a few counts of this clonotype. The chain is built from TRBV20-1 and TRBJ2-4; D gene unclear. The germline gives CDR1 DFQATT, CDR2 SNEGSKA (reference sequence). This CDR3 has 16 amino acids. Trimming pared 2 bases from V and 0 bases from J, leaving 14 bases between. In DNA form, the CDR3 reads TGCAGTGCTAGACCCCCCCTCCGTGAAGCCAAAAACATTCAGTACTTC. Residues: CSARPPLREAKNIQYF.

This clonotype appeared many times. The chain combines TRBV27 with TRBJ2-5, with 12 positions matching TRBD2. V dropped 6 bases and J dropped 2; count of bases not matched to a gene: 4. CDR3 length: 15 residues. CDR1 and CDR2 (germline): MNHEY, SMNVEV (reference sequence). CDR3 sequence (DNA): TGTGCCAGCAGAACTAGCGGGAGGCGACAAGAGACCCAGTACTTC. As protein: CASRTSGRRQETQYF.

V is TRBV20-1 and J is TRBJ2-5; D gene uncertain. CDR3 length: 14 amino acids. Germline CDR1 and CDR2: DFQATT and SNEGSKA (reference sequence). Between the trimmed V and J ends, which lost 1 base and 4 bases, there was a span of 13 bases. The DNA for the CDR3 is TGCAGTGCTAGAGTCGGTAGAAGCGCAGAGACCCAGTACTTC. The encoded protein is CSARVGRSAETQYF.

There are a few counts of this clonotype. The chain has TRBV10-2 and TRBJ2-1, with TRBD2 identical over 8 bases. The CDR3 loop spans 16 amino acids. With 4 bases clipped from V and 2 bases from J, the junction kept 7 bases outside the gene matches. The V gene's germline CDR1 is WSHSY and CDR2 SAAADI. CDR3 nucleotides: TGCGCCAGCAGTGGGGTCTGGACTAGCCCCTACAATGAGCAGTTCTTC. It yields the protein CASSGVWTSPYNEQFF.

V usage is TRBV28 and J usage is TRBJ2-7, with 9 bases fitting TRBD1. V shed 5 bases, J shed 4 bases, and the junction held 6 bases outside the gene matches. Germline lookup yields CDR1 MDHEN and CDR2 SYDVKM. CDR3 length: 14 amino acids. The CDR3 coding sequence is TGTGCCAGCAGTAACAGGGGGCCCAAGTACGAGCAGTACTTC. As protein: CASSNRGPKYEQYF.